This TCR beta chain was sequenced during a study of OX40 agonist ivuxolimab in advanced cancers. Study details: In this cohort, patients received ivuxolimab, an agonistic anti-OX40 (CD134) antibody. Ivuxolimab was delivered to patients intravenously every 2 weeks at doses spanning 0.01 to 10 mg/kg. Patients were 82.7% male with ages roughly 23 to 79, mean roughly 64. Study-wide points: CD4+ T cells averaged fewer expanded clones than CD8+ T cells.

The trim removed 5 bases at V and 6 bases at J, leaving 15 bases unmatched. The CDR3 runs 16 residues. Germline CDR1 reads SGHAT; CDR2 reads FQNNGV. Of note for this clone: Antigen unknown.

Sequencing was performed with immunoSEQ multiplex PCR; in TCRdb, only in-frame clones are kept and a portion is missing. The table lists fewer than 85,000 clones, roughly four fifths of them singletons. The chain joins TRBV11-2 to TRBJ2-7, with 8 nucleotides matching TRBD2. The source material was CD4+ or CD8+ T cells sorted from blood, sampled in a trial of the OX40 agonist ivuxolimab. The TCR sequence derives from an adult with an advanced solid tumor such as melanoma, head and neck, liver or kidney cancer. CDR3 nucleotide sequence: TGTGCCAGCAGCCCACGGGGGGTCCTAGCGGGTGGCGAGCAGTACTTC. Translation gives CASSPRGVLAGGEQYF. The full variable domain, completed using reference TRBV11-2 and TRBJ2-7, is EAGVAQSPRYKIIEKRQSVAFWCNPISGHATLYWYQQILGQGPKLLIQFQNNGVVDDSQLPKDRFSAERLKGVDSTLKIQPAKLEDSAVYLCASSPRGVLAGGEQYFGPGTRLTVT.